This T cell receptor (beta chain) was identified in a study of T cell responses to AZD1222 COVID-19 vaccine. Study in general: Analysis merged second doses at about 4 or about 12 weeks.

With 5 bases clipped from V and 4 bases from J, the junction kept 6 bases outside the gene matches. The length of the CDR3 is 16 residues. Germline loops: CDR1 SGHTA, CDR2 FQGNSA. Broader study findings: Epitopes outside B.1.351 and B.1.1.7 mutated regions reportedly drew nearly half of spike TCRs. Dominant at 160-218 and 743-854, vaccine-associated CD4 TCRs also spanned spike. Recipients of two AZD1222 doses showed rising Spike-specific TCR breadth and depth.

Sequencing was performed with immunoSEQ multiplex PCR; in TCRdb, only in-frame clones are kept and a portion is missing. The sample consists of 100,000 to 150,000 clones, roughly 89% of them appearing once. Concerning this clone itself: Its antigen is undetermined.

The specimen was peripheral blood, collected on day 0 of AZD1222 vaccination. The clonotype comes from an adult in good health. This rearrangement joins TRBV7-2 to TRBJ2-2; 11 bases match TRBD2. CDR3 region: CASSHSGGAFTGELFF. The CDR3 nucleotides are TGTGCCAGCAGCCATAGCGGGGGGGCTTTCACCGGGGAGCTGTTTTTT.